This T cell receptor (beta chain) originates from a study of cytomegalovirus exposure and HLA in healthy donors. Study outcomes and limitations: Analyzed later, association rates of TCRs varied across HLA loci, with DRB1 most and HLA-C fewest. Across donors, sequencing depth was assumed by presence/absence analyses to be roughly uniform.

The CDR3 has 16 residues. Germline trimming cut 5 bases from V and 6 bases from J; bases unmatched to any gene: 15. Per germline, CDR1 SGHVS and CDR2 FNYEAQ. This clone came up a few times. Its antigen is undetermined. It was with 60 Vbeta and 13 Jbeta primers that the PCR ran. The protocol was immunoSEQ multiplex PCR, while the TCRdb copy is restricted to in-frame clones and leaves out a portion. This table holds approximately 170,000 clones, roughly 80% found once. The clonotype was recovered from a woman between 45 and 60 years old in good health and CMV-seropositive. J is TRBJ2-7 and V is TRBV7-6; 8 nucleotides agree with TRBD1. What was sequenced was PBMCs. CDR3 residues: CASSPGQGQGRREQYF. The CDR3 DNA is TGTGCCAGCAGCCCCGGGCAAGGACAGGGAAGGCGCGAGCAGTACTTC.